The entry below gives a single TCR beta chain sequence along with its context. What it recognizes is unknown. The data were obtained in a study of T cell responses to AZD1222 COVID-19 vaccine. Whole-study findings and limits: Repertoire sampling was restricted to post-peak T cell response timepoints. Clonal diversity may have been underestimated, and the donors were mostly white British, with more females than males. Targets within unmutated variant regions were reportedly found for nearly half of spike-specific TCRs. Two AZD1222 administrations were followed by greater Spike-specific TCR breadth and depth.

Germline loops: CDR1 LNHNV, CDR2 YYDKDF (reference sequence). V was shortened by 0 bases and J by 2 bases, with 9 bases between the two germline ends. This CDR3 has 15 residues. Only in-frame clones appear in the TCRdb table, and some are missing; sequencing was by immunoSEQ multiplex PCR. The sample includes approximately 50,000 clones, 60% to 80% seen only once; the top ten take 5%. Sequencing was performed on peripheral blood, taken 28 days after the second AZD1222 dose. The origin of this receptor is an adult who received the AZD1222 COVID-19 vaccine. The chain uses TRBV15 and TRBJ2-3; unclear D gene. The CDR3 sequence is CATSRDQLHTDTQYF. The DNA for the CDR3 is TGTGCCACCAGCAGAGATCAGTTGCACACAGATACGCAGTATTTT.